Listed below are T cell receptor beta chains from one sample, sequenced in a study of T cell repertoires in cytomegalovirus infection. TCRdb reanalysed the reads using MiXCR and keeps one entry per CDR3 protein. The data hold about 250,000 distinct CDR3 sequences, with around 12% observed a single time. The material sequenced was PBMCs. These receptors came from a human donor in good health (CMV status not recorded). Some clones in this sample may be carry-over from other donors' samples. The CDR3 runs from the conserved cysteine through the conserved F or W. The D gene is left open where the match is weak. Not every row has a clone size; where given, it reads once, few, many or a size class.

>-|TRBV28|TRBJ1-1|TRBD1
CASSPNLPGTARNTEAFF
TGTGCCAGCAGTCCTAATCTACCCGGGACAGCCAGAAACACTGAAGCTTTCTTT
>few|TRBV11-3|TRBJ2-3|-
CASSAGWDTDTQYF
TGTGCCAGCAGCGCAGGTTGGGACACAGATACGCAGTATTTT
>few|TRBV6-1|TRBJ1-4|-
CASSSWGGGGEKLFF
TGTGCCAGCAGCTCCTGGGGGGGGGGAGGTGAAAAACTGTTTTTT
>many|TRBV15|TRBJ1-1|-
CATSPPRGSNTEAFF
TGTGCCACCAGCCCCCCCCGGGGGAGTAACACTGAAGCTTTCTTT
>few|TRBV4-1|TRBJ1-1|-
CASSPRSGVITDTEAFF
TGCGCCAGCAGCCCCCGGTCGGGGGTAATTACGGACACTGAAGCTTTCTTT
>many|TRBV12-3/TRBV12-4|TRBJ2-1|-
CASSFRTEQFF
TGTGCCAGCAGTTTTCGGACTGAGCAGTTCTTC
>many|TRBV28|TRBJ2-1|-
CASSLLGEQFF
TGTGCCAGCAGTTTACTAGGTGAGCAGTTCTTC
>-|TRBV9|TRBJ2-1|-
CASSVEGQDEQFF
TGTGCCAGCAGCGTAGAGGGGCAGGATGAGCAGTTCTTC
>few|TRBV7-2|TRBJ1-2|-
CASSLVIQAVGYTF
TGTGCCAGCAGCTTAGTTATTCAAGCAGTGGGCTACACCTTC
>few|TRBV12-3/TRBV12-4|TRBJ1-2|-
CASTSSGDAGYTF
TGTGCCAGCACCTCAAGTGGGGACGCCGGCTACACCTTC
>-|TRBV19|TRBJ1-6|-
CASRAALSSPLHF
TGTGCCAGCCGGGCAGCCTTGAGTTCACCCCTCCACTTT
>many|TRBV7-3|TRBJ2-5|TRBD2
CASSLGTSGRRDQETQYF
TGTGCCAGCAGCCTAGGGACTAGCGGGAGAAGGGACCAAGAGACCCAGTACTTC
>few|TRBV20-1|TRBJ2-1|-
CSAHNFRVPNEQFF
TGCAGTGCTCATAATTTCAGGGTCCCGAATGAGCAGTTCTTC
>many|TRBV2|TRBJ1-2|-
CASRTTPVDGYTF
TGTGCCAGCAGGACTACTCCCGTCGATGGCTACACCTTC
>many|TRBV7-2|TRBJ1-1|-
CASSITGRNTEAFF
TGTGCCAGCAGCATAACAGGGAGGAACACTGAAGCTTTCTTT
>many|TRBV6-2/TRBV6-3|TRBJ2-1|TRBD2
CASSYAGVVNEQFF
TGTGCCAGCAGTTACGCGGGAGTGGTTAATGAGCAGTTCTTC
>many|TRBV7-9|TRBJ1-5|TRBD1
CASSLGQGAKRDQPQHF
TGTGCCAGCAGCTTGGGACAGGGGGCGAAGAGGGATCAGCCCCAGCATTTT
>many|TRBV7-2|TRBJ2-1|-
CASSFAWGAVNEQFF
TGTGCCAGCAGCTTCGCATGGGGGGCAGTTAATGAGCAGTTCTTC
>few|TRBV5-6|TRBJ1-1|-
CASSPGSGTEAFF
TGTGCCAGCAGCCCCGGATCTGGAACTGAAGCTTTCTTT
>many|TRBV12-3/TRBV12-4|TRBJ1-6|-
CASSPMPSVEDSPLHF
TGTGCCAGCAGTCCAATGCCGAGCGTGGAGGATTCACCCCTCCACTTT
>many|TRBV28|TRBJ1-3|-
CASSLSRGRIDTIYF
TGTGCCAGCAGTTTAAGCAGGGGCAGAATTGACACCATATATTTT
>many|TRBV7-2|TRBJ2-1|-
CASSSLGTLNNEQFF
TGTGCCAGCAGCTCCCTCGGGACTTTAAACAATGAGCAGTTCTTC
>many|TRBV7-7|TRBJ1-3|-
CASSLGAGTSGNTIYF
TGTGCCAGCAGCTTGGGGGCGGGGACCTCTGGAAACACCATATATTTT
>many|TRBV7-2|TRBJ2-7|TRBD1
CASSPTGTGNEQYF
TGTGCCAGCAGCCCCACCGGGACAGGGAACGAGCAGTACTTC
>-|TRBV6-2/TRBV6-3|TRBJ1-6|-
CASIDGGNSPLHF
TGTGCCAGCATTGACGGTGGGAATTCACCCCTCCACTTT
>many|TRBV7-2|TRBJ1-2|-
CASSLGGVFYGYTF
TGTGCCAGCAGCTTGGGGGGGGTATTCTATGGCTACACCTTC
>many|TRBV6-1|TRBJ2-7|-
CASSLLGPYEQYF
TGTGCCAGCAGTCTCCTAGGACCGTACGAGCAGTACTTC
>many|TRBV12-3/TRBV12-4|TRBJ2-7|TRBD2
CASTPSGGPEQYF
TGTGCCAGCACTCCATCGGGGGGGCCCGAGCAGTACTTC
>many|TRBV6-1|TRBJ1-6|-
CASSERRGSYNSPLHF
TGTGCCAGCAGTGAAAGGAGAGGCTCCTATAATTCACCCCTCCACTTT
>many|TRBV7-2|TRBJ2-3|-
CASSLGSFTDTQYF
TGTGCCAGCAGCTTAGGTAGCTTCACAGATACGCAGTATTTT
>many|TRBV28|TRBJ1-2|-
CASSFGGAGGYTF
TGTGCCAGCAGTTTCGGGGGGGCAGGGGGCTACACCTTC